The clone carrying this T cell receptor beta chain was detected a few times. The TCRbeta library was prepared with unique molecular identifiers. TCRdb re-derived calls from the PCR reads in MiXCR, one entry per CDR3 protein. The sample has approximately 590,000 distinct CDR3 sequences, about 10% seen once. The data derive from a study of T-cell reconstitution after alpha-beta-depleted transplantation in children. Source: PBMCs from the stem cell graft donor, taken from the stem cell graft. The receptor was derived from a human donor who donated a stem cell graft to a child with acute myeloid leukemia.

In DNA, the CDR3 is TGCGCCAGCAGACGGGACAGCTACTACGAGCAGTACTTC. Protein: CASRRDSYYEQYF. V is TRBV5-1 and J is TRBJ2-7, with 7 bases that match TRBD1. After removal of 5 bases from V and 3 bases from J, the junction contained 5 bases not matched to a gene. Germline CDR1 SGHRS, CDR2 YFSETQ. This CDR3 spans 13 amino acids.